The sequence of this T cell receptor (beta chain) was determined in a study of CD8 T cells in ankylosing spondylitis. Study-wide results and limits: It appeared that ankylosing spondylitis blood was characterized by a TCR beta motif of several highly homologous variants. With a CD8+ phenotype, disease-linked clones were relatively rare in peripheral blood.

Of note for this clonotype: The antigen remains unidentified.

TCRdb recomputed calls from the 5' RACE reads with MiXCR, one row per CDR3 protein. This table has roughly 470,000 distinct CDR3 sequences, 25% to 30% appearing once. This CDR3 region has 15 residues. Germline V CDR1 and CDR2: PRHDT, FYEKMQ (reference sequence). The V end was cut by 1 base, the J end by 7 bases, with 16 bases between. This sequence joins TRBV13 and TRBJ1-1; D not resolved. This clonotype was sampled from a male donor with ankylosing spondylitis. Input material: blood, either unsorted or a sorted T cell fraction (not recorded which). DNA for the CDR3: TGTGCCAGCAGCTTAGTTATTGGGCGGACGATTGAAGCTTTCTTT. Translating it yields CASSLVIGRTIEAFF.